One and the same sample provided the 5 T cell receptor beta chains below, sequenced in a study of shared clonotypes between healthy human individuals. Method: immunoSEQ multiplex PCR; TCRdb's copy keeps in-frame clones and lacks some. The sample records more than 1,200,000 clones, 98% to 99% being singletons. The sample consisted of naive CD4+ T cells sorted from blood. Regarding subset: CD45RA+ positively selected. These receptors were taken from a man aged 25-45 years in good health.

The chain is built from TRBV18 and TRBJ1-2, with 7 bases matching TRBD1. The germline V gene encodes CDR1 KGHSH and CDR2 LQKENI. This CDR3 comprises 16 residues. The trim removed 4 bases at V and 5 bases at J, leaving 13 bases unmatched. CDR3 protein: CASSRSPGQDQYGYTF. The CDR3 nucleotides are TGTGCCAGCTCACGAAGCCCCGGACAGGACCAGTATGGCTACACCTTC.

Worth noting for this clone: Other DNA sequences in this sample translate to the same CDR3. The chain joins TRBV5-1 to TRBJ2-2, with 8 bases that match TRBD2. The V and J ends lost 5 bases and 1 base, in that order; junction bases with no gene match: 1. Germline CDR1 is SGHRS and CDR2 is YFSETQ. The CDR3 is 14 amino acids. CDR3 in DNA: TGCGCCAGCAGGCTAGCGGGGAACACCGGGGAGCTGTTTTTT. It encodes CASRLAGNTGELFF.

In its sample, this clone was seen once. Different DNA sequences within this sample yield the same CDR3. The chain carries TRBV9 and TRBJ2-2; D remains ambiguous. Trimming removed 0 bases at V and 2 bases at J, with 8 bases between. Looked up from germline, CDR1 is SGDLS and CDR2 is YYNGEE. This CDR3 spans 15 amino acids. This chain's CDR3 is CASSVVGSNTGELFF. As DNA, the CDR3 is TGTGCCAGCAGCGTAGTTGGCAGCAACACCGGGGAGCTGTTTTTT.

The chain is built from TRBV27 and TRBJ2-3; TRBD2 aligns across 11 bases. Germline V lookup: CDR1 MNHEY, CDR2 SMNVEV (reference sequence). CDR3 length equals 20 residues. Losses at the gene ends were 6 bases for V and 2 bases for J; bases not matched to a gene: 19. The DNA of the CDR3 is TGTGCCAGCAGGAGGAGTTGGGACATTGGGACTAGCGGAACCACAGATACGCAGTATTTT. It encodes CASRRSWDIGTSGTTDTQYF.

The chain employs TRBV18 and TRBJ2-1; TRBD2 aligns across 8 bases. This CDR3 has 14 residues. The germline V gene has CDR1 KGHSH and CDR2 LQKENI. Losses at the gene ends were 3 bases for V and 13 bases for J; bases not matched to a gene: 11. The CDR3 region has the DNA TGTGCCAGCTCACCGAAACTAGCGGAAGGGCCCCAGTTCTTC. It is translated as CASSPKLAEGPQFF.